The sequence of this T cell receptor beta chain was determined in a study of tumor and adjacent non-tumor tissue in lung cancer. Turning to the study itself: The patients, 10 men and 5 women, were about 31 to 85 with stage I to III disease.

This sample's RNA came from whole unsorted tissue. Donors were chemotherapy-naive, newly diagnosed lung cancer surgical patients in China, August–late 2014. A modified ARM-PCR protocol with three rounds of nested PCR amplified TCRbeta. TCRdb used MiXCR to reprocess the multiplex PCR reads, holding one entry per CDR3 protein. The data contain approximately 130,000 distinct CDR3 sequences, 66% of them singletons. As for this clonotype: This CDR3 fails to terminate in the conserved phenylalanine or tryptophan, so it likely reflects a read error.

The CDR3 loop spans 17 amino acids. Sequencing used lung tumor tissue. The chain employs TRBV12-3 or TRBV12-4 and TRBJ2-4; TRBD1 matches at 9 bases. This receptor was obtained from a man in his thirties or forties with non-small cell lung cancer. In DNA, the CDR3 is TGTACCAGCAGTCTTATACCGGGACAGGGTTTGAAAAACATTCAGTACCTC. It specifies CTSSLIPGQGLKNIQYL.